Presented here are 16 T cell receptor beta chains from one specimen sequenced in a study of tumor-infiltrating lymphocytes in localized non-small cell lung cancer. Measured with immunoSEQ multiplex PCR; TCRdb has only the in-frame clones, and not every one. This table has approximately 7,400 clones, 70% to 80% appearing once. The sequenced sample consisted of uninvolved lung tissue not adjacent to the tumor. The source is a human donor with non-small cell lung cancer.

This clone appeared a single time. The V call is TRBV5-6, the J call TRBJ2-1, with 7 bases lining up with TRBD1. The CDR3 has 17 residues. CDR1 SGHDT and CDR2 YYEEEE come from the germline V gene. Unmatched junction bases numbered 11, after V lost 3 bases and J lost 2 bases. Here the CDR3 reads CASSYFDRQGPYNEQFF. The CDR3, as DNA: TGTGCCAGCAGCTATTTCGATAGACAGGGACCCTACAATGAGCAGTTCTTC.

V and J are TRBV5-1 and TRBJ2-1, with a weak D call TRBD1 (6 bases). Between the trimmed V and J ends, which lost 4 bases and 7 bases, there was a span of 12 bases. Germline assignment: CDR1 SGHRS and CDR2 YFSETQ. There are 13 residues in the CDR3. This chain's CDR3 is CASSDARGNEQFF. Written as DNA, the CDR3 is TGCGCCAGCAGCGATGCTAGGGGGAATGAGCAGTTCTTC.

This chain connects TRBV29-1 to TRBJ2-7; tentatively, D is TRBD1 or TRBD2 (6 bases each). CDR1 is SQVTM and CDR2 is ANQGSEA in the germline V gene. The CDR3 is made up of 13 amino acids. V lost 7 bases and J 4 bases, leaving 17 bases between the germline ends. This CDR3 is CSAGRGVGYEQYF. In nucleotides, the CDR3 is TGCAGCGCCGGAAGGGGGGTAGGGTACGAGCAGTACTTC.

The chain uses TRBV15 and TRBJ2-6; D is unresolved. CDR1 and CDR2 from the germline V gene are LNHNV and YYDKDF (reference sequence). The CDR3 covers 15 residues. The ends were cut back, 5 bases at V and 2 bases at J, with 10 bases in the middle. The CDR3 DNA reads as TGTGCCACCAGCGCCGAGACGGCTGGGGCCAACGTCCTGACTTTC. Its protein is CATSAETAGANVLTF.

The gene calls are TRBV11-3 and TRBJ2-1; TRBD1 or TRBD2 may be the D gene (7 bases each). The CDR3 consists of 14 residues. The germline V gene encodes CDR1 SGHNT and CDR2 YENEEA. The V end was cut by 5 bases, the J end by 7 bases, with 15 bases between. For the CDR3, the DNA is TGTGCCAGCAGCCCCAGGGGGAGGGCGAATGAGCAGTTCTTC. Translating it yields CASSPRGRANEQFF.

DNA of the CDR3: TGTGCCAGCAGTTCCGTGGGGGAGGGGAATGAAAAACTGTTTTTT. Protein product: CASSSVGEGNEKLFF. The rearrangement links TRBV28 to TRBJ1-4; possibly TRBD1 for D (5 bases). The germline V and J ends were trimmed by 4 bases and 5 bases, with 14 bases remaining between them. This CDR3 has 15 amino acids. Per the germline V gene, CDR1 is MDHEN and CDR2 is SYDVKM.

The chain has TRBV5-4 and TRBJ2-6; TRBD1 matches at 7 bases. The CDR3 extends over 17 amino acids. After removal of 4 bases from V and 0 bases from J, the junction contained 7 bases not matched to a gene. Germline V gene lookup returns CDR1 SGHNT and CDR2 YYREEE (reference sequence). The chain's CDR3 is CASSAGQENSGANVLTF. DNA of the CDR3: TGTGCCAGCAGCGCAGGACAGGAGAACTCTGGGGCCAACGTCCTGACTTTC. Full variable domain (remainder filled in from reference TRBV5-4 and TRBJ2-6): ETGVTQSPTHLIKTRGQQVTLRCSSQSGHNTVSWYQQALGQGPQFIFQYYREEENGRGNFPPRFSGLQFPNYSSELNVNALELDDSALYLCASSAGQENSGANVLTFGAGSRLTVL.

V and J are TRBV5-8 and TRBJ2-2; D gene uncertain. The CDR3 runs 13 residues. Trimming took off 5 bases at V and 3 bases at J, with 8 bases between the two ends. The germline V gene has CDR1 SGHTS and CDR2 YDEGEE. The CDR3 region has the DNA TGTGCCAGCAGTTCTGCTTACACCGGGGAGCTGTTTTTT. Protein: CASSSAYTGELFF.

This chain joins TRBV7-2 and TRBJ2-7; D gene unclear. The CDR3 totals 11 residues. Germline V gene sequence: CDR1 SGHTA, CDR2 FQGNSA. Trimming shortened V by 6 bases and J by 5 bases, and 8 bases separated the two germline ends. The CDR3 region is CASRLGNEQYF. Written as DNA, the CDR3 is TGTGCCAGCAGGCTAGGAAACGAGCAGTACTTC.

V is TRBV15 and J is TRBJ1-4; D remains unclear. The CDR3 is made up of 11 amino acids. The germline V and J ends were trimmed by 4 bases and 6 bases, with 3 bases remaining between them. Germline-derived CDR1 and CDR2 are LNHNV and YYDKDF (reference sequence). The CDR3 DNA follows: TGTGCCACCAGCAAAGATGAAAAACTGTTTTTT. Translated: CATSKDEKLFF.

This clone was detected only a few times. The chain links TRBV15 to TRBJ1-2; the D gene is possibly TRBD1 (6 bases). CDR1 LNHNV and CDR2 YYDKDF come from the germline V gene (reference sequence). CDR3 length equals 16 residues. Trimming removed 0 bases at V and 4 bases at J, with 15 bases between. CDR3 residues: CATSRDLLGAPYGYTF. CDR3 in DNA: TGTGCCACCAGCAGAGATCTTTTGGGGGCCCCCTATGGCTACACCTTC.

The genes are TRBV7-2 and TRBJ2-7, with a possible D match to TRBD2 (5 bases). The CDR3 extends over 13 amino acids. Trimming stripped 5 bases from V and 7 bases from J, with 15 bases between. Germline values: CDR1 SGHTA, CDR2 FQGNSA. The DNA for the CDR3 is TGTGCCAGCAGCCCAGGAGGACTCTCGGAGCAGTACTTC. Protein: CASSPGGLSEQYF.

The V gene is TRBV2, the J gene TRBJ2-7; 15 bases align to TRBD2. CDR3 size: 17 residues. After removal of 7 bases from V and 3 bases from J, the junction contained 10 bases not matched to a gene. Per germline, CDR1 SNHLY and CDR2 FYNNEI. CDR3 region: CASIPGGLAGGDYEQYF. CDR3 coding DNA: TGTGCCAGCATCCCGGGCGGACTAGCGGGAGGGGACTACGAGCAGTACTTC. The full variable domain, its missing parts supplied by reference TRBV2 and TRBJ2-7, is EPEVTQTPSHQVTQMGQEVILRCVPISNHLYFYWYRQILGQKVEFLVSFYNNEISEKSEIFDDQFSVERPDGSNFTLKIRSTKLEDSAMYFCASIPGGLAGGDYEQYFGPGTRLTVT.

V gene TRBV7-2 combines with J gene TRBJ2-5; D is undetermined. Trimming shortened V by 1 base and J by 4 bases, and 4 bases separated the two germline ends. Germline-derived CDR1 and CDR2 are SGHTA and FQGNSA. This CDR3 contains 12 residues. The CDR3 DNA follows: TGTGCCAGCAGCTTAGGCCCAGAGACCCAGTACTTC. Its translation: CASSLGPETQYF.

In this sample, this clone turned up once. This sequence joins TRBV19 and TRBJ2-5, with a weak D call TRBD1 (5 bases). The CDR3 runs 14 residues. The germline CDR1 and CDR2 sequences are LNHDA and SQIVND (reference sequence). Trimming removed 3 bases at V and 9 bases at J, with 17 bases between. The CDR3 protein is CASSIGVGPTAQYF. In DNA form, the CDR3 reads TGTGCCAGTAGTATTGGTGTGGGGCCGACGGCCCAGTACTTC.

The rearrangement links TRBV9 to TRBJ2-1; D is ambiguous. Deletions cut 0 bases from V and 0 bases from J, with 10 bases between. Germline CDR1 and CDR2: SGDLS and YYNGEE. The CDR3 covers 16 residues. CDR3 residues: CASSVASDTSYNEQFF. For the CDR3, the DNA is TGTGCCAGCAGCGTAGCCAGCGATACCTCCTACAATGAGCAGTTCTTC.